Detailed here is one T cell receptor beta chain. No cognate antigen has been identified for it. Base qualities are not at hand, and no much larger clone is one base apart. The data were taken from a study of technical replicates of blood from a few donors (dated by TCRdb to 2016 to 2017). Libraries came from the immunoSEQ multiplex PCR assay. The source is immuneACCESS, and TCRdb retained only in-frame sequences with V and J called. Part of the clones is not carried over; for the studies checked, unresolved V genes explain less than half of this, and the remainder is unexplained. Here the sample has around 15,000 clones; 65% to 90% occur a single time. In total, the top ten clones hold under 15% of the sample. The CDR3 runs 17 residues from the cysteine to the phenylalanine. The sequence is cut down to CDR3 DNA, 51 bases in frame from base 1. The germline V gene (reference sequence) sets CDR1 to SEHNR and CDR2 to FQNEAQ. V and J are truncated by 7 bases and 1 base respectively, leaving an intervening sequence of 21 bases.

The chain is assembled from TRBV7-9 and TRBJ2-3; there is no confident call for the D gene. The sequenced sample was PBMCs. This TCR was recovered from a human donor in good health. The sequence in DNA is TGTGCCAGCATCAAAGCACTGTCCGGAGTTGGCACAGATACGCAGTATTTT. Translation gives CASIKALSGVGTDTQYF. Full variable domain (CDR3 extended with the reference TRBV7-9 and TRBJ2-3 proteins): DTGVSQNPRHKITKRGQNVTFRCDPISEHNRLYWYRQTLGQGPEFLTYFQNEAQLEKSRLLSDRFSAERPKGSFSTLEIQRTEQGDSAMYLCASIKALSGVGTDTQYFGPGTRLTVL.